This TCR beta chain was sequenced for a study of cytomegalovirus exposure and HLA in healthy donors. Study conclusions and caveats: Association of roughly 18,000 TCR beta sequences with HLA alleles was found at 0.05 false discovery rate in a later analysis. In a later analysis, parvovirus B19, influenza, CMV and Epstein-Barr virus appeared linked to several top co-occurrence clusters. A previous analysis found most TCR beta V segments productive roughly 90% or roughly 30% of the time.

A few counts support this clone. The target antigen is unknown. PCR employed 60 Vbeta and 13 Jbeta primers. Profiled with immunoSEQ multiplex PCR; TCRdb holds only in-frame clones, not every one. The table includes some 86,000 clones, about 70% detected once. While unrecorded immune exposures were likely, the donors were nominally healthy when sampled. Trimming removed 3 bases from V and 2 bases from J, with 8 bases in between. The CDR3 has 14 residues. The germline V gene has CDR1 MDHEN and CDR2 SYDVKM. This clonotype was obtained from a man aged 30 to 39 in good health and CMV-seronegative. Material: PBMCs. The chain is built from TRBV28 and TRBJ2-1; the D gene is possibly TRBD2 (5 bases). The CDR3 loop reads CASSFSGTYNEQFF. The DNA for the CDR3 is TGTGCCAGCAGTTTTTCCGGGACCTACAATGAGCAGTTCTTC.